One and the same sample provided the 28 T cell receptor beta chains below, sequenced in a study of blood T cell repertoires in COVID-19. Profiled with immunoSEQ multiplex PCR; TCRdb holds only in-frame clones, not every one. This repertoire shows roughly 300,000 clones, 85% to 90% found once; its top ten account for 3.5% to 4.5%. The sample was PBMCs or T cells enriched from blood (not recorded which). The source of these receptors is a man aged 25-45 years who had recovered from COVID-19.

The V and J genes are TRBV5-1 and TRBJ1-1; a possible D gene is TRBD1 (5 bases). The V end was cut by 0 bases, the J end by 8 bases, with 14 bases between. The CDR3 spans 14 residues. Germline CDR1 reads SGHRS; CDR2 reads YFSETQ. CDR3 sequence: CASSLGVQGVEAFF. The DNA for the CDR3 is TGCGCCAGCAGCTTGGGGGTCCAGGGTGTGGAAGCTTTCTTT.

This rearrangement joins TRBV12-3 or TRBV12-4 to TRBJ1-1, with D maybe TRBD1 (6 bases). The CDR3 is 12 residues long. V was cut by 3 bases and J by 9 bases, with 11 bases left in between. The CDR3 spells CASSFSRGKAFF. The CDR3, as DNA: TGTGCCAGCAGTTTTTCCAGGGGCAAAGCTTTCTTT.

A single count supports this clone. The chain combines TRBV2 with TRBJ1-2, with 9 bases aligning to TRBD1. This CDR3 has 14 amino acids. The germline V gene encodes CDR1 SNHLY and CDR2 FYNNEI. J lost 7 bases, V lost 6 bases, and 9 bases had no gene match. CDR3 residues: CASRVTRDRAGYTF. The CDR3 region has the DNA TGTGCCAGCAGGGTAACGCGGGACAGGGCTGGCTACACCTTC.

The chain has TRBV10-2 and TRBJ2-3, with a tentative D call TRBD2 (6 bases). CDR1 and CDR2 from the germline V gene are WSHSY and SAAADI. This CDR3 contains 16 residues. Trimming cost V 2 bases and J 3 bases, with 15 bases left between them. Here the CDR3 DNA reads TGCGCCAGCAGTGAGATACGGGGGAGTGGGACAGATACGCAGTATTTT. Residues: CASSEIRGSGTDTQYF.

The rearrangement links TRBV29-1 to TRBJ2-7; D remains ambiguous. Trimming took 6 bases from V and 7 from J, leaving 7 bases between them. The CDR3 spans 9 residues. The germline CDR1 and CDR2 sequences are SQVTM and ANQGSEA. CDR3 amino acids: CSVNLEQYF. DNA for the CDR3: TGCAGCGTAAATCTTGAGCAGTACTTC.

The CDR3 region has the DNA TGCGCCAGCAGCTCCTCTTCCGGGCAAGAGACCCAGTACTTC. It codes for CASSSSSGQETQYF. The chain combines TRBV5-1 with TRBJ2-5; D unclear. CDR3 length equals 14 residues. Germline assignment: CDR1 SGHRS and CDR2 YFSETQ. V lost 3 bases and J lost 2, with 11 bases in between.

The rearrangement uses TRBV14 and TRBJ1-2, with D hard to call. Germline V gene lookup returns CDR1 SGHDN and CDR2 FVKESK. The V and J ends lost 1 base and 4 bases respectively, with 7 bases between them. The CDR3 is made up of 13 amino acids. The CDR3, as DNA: TGTGCCAGCAGCCAAGCCACAGTCTATGGCTACACCTTC. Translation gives CASSQATVYGYTF.

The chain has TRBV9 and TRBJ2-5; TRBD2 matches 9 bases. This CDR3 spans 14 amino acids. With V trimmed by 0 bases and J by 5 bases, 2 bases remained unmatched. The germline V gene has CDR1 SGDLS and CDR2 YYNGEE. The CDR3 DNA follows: TGTGCCAGCAGCGTAGGGACTAGCGAGGAGACCCAGTACTTC. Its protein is CASSVGTSEETQYF.

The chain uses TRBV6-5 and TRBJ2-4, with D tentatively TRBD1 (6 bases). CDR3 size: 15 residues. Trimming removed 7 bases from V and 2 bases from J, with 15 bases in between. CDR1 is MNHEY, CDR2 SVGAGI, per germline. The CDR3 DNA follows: TGTGCCAGCACAGCACCAGGGGTGACCAAAAACATTCAGTACTTC. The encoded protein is CASTAPGVTKNIQYF.

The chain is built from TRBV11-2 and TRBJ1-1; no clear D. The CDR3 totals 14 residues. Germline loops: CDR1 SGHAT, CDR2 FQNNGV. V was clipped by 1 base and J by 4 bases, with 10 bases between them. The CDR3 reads CASSLALSITEAFF. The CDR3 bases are TGTGCCAGCAGCTTAGCCTTATCTATCACTGAAGCTTTCTTT.

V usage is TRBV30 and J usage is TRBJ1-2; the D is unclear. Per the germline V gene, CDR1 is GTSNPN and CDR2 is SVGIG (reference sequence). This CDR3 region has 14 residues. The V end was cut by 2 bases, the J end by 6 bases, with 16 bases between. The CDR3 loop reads CAWSFPHGIDGYTF. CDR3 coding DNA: TGTGCCTGGAGTTTCCCCCACGGTATTGATGGCTACACCTTC.

The CDR3 nucleotides are TGCGCCACTCGGGGGGGTCCCGGGGAGCTGTTTTTT. This sequence encodes CATRGGPGELFF. The chain couples TRBV10-2 to TRBJ2-2; TRBD2 matches at 8 bases. V shed 10 bases and J 6 bases; nucleotides not matched to a gene: 4. CDR3 length: 12 amino acids. Germline V gene lookup returns CDR1 WSHSY and CDR2 SAAADI.

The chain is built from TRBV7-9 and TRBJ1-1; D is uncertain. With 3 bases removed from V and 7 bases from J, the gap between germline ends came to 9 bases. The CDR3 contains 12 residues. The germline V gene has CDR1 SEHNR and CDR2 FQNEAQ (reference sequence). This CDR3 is CASSFLLVEAFF. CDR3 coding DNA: TGTGCCAGCAGCTTTCTTCTTGTTGAAGCTTTCTTT.

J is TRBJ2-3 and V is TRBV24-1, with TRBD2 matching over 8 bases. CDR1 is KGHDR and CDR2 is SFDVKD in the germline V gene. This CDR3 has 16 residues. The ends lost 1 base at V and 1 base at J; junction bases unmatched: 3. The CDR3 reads CATSDLPGGGTDTQYF. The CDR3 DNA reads TGTGCCACCAGTGATTTACCCGGGGGGGGCACAGATACGCAGTATTTT.

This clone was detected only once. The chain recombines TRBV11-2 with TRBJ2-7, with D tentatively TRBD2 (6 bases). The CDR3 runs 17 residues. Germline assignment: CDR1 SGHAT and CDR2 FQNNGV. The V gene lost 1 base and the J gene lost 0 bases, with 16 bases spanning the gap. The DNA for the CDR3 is TGTGCCAGCAGCTTAGTCTCTCGGCTAGCGAGCTCCTACGAGCAGTACTTC. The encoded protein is CASSLVSRLASSYEQYF.

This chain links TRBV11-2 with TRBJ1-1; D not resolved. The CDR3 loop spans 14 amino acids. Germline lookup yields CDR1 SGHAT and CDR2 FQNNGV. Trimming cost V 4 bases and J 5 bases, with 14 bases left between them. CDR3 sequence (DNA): TGTGCCAGCAGCTCAGGTGGAGGGCGAACTGAAGCTTTCTTT. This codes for CASSSGGGRTEAFF.

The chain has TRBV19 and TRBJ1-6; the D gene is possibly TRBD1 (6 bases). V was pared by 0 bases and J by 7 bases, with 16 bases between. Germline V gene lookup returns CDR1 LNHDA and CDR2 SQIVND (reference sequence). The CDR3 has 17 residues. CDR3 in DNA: TGTGCCAGTAGTATAGATTTATCCGGGACACCGAATTCACCCCTCCACTTT. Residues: CASSIDLSGTPNSPLHF.

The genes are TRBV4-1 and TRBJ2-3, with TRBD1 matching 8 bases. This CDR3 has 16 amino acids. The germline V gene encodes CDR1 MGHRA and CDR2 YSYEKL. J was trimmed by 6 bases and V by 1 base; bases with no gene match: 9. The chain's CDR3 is CASSQASGQGGDTQYF. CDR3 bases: TGCGCCAGCAGCCAAGCCTCAGGACAGGGTGGCGATACGCAGTATTTT.

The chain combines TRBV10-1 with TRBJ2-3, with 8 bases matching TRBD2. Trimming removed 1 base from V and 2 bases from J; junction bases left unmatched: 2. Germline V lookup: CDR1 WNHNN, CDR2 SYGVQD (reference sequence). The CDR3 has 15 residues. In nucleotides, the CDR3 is TGCGCCAGCAGTGAGTTCGGGGGGGACACAGATACGCAGTATTTT. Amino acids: CASSEFGGDTDTQYF.

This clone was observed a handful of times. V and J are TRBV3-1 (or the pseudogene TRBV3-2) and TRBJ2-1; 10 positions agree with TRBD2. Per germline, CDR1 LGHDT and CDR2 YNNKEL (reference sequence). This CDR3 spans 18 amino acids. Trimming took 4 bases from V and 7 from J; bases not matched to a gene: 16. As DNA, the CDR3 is TGTGCCAGCAGCCCTATTGAAACTCTAGCGGGAGCGCTTAATGAGCAGTTCTTC. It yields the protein CASSPIETLAGALNEQFF.

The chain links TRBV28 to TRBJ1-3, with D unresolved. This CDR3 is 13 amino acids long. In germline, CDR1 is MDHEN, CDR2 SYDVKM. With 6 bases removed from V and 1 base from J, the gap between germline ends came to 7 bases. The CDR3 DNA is TGTGCCAGCAGACAAATTTCTGGAAACACCATATATTTT. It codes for CASRQISGNTIYF.

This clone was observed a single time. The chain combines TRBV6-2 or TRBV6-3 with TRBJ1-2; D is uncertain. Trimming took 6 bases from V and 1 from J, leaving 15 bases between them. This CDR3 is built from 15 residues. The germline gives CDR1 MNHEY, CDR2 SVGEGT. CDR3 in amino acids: CASSPRGLVNYGYTF. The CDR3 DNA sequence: TGTGCCAGCAGCCCCAGAGGATTAGTTAACTATGGCTACACCTTC.

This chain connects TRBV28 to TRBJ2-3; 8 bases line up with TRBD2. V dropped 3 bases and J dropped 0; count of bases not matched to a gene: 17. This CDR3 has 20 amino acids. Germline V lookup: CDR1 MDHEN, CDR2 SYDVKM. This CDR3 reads CASSFIGRGAILLSTDTQYF. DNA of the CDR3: TGTGCCAGCAGTTTTATTGGGCGGGGGGCCATCTTACTTAGCACAGATACGCAGTATTTT. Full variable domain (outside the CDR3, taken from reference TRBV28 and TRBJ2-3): DVKVTQSSRYLVKRTGEKVFLECVQDMDHENMFWYRQDPGLGLRLIYFSYDVKMKEKGDIPEGYSVSREKKERFSLILESASTNQTSMYLCASSFIGRGAILLSTDTQYFGPGTRLTVL.

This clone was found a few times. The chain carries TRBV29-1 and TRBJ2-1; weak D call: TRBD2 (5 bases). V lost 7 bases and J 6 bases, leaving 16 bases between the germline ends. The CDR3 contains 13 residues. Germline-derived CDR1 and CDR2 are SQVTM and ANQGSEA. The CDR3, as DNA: TGCAGCGGGGGTAGCGTTTTGGGCAATGAGCAGTTCTTC. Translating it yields CSGGSVLGNEQFF.

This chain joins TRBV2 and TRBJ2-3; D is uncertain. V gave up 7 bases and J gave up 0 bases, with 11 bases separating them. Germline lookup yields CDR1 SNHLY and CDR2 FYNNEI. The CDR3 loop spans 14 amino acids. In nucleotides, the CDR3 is TGTGCCAGCACGCGGCCTGCTAGCACAGATACGCAGTATTTT. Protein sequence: CASTRPASTDTQYF.

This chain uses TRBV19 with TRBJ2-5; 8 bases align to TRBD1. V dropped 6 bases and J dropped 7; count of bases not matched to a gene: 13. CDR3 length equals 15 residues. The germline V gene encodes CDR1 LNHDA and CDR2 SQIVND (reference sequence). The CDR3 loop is CASSLSGGASLTQYF. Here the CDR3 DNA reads TGTGCCAGTAGCCTCTCAGGGGGCGCTTCTCTGACCCAGTACTTC.

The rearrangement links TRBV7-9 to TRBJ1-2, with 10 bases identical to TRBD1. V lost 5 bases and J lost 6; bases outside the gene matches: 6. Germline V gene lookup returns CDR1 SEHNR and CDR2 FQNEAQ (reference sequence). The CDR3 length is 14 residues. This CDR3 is CASSKPGQGHGYTF. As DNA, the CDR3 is TGTGCCAGCAGCAAGCCGGGACAGGGGCATGGCTACACCTTC.

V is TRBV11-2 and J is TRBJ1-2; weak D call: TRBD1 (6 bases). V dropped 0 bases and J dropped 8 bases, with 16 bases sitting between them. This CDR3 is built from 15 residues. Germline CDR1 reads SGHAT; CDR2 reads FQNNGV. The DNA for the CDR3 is TGTGCCAGCAGCTTAGAGGGAGGGGGAGGAATGGGCTACACCTTC. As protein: CASSLEGGGGMGYTF.